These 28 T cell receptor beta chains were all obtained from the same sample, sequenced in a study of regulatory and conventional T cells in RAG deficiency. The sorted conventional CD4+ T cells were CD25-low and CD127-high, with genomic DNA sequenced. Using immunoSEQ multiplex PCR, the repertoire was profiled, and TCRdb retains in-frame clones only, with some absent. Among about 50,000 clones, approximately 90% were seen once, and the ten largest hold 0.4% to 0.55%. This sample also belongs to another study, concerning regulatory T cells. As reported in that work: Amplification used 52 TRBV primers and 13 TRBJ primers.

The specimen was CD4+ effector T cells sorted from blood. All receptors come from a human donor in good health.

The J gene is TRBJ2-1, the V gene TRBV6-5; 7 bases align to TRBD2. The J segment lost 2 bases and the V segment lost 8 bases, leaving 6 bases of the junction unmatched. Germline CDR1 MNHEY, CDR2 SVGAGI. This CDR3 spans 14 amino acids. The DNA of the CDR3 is TGTGCCAGCTGGGCTAGCGGAACCTACAATGAGCAGTTCTTC. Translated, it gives CASWASGTYNEQFF.

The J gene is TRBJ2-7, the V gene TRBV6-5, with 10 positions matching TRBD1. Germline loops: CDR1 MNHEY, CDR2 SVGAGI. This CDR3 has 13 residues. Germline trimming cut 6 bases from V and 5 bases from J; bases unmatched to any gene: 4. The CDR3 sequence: CASRTGTGDEQYF. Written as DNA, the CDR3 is TGTGCCAGCAGGACCGGGACAGGGGACGAGCAGTACTTC.

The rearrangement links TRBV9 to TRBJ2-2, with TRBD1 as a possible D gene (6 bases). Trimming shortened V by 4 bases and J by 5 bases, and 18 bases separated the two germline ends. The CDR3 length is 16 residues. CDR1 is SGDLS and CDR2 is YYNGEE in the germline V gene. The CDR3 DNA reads TGTGCCAGCAGCTCTCTTCCGGCAGGGGTGACCGGGGAGCTGTTTTTT. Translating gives CASSSLPAGVTGELFF.

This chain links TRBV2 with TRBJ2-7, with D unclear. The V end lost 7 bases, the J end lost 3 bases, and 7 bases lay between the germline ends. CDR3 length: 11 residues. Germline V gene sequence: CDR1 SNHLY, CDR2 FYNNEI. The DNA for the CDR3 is TGTGCCAGCAAGGCCCACTACGAGCAGTACTTC. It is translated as CASKAHYEQYF.

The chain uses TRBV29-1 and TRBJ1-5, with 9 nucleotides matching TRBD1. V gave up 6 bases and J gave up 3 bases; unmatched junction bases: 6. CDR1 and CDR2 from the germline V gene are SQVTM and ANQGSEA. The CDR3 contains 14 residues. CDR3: CSVAGTGHNQPQHF. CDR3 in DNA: TGCAGCGTCGCCGGGACAGGGCACAATCAGCCCCAGCATTTT.

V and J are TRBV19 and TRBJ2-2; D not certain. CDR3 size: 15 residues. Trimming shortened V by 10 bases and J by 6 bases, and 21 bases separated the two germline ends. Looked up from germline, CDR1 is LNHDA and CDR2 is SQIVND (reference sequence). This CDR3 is CATHQPGRVAGELFF. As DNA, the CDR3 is TGTGCCACCCACCAACCCGGCCGGGTCGCCGGGGAGCTGTTTTTT.

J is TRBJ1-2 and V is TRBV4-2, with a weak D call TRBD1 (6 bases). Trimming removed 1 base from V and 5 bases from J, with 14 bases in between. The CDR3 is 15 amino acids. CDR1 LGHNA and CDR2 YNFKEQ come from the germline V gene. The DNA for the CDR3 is TGTGCCAGCAGCCAAGCGAGAGGGGGGCAATATGGCTACACCTTC. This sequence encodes CASSQARGGQYGYTF.

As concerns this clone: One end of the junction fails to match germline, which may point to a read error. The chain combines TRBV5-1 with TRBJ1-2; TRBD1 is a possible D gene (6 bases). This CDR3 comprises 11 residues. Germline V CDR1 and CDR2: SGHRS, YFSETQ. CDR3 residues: CASSPQGFTRF. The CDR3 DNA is TGCGCCAGCAGCCCACAGGGTTTTACTCGCTTC.

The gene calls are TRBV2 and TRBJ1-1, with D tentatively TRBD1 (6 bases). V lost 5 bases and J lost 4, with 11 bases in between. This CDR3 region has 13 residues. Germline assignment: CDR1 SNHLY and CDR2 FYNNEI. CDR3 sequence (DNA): TGTGCCAGCAGTAAGGGGGAGGGCACTGAAGCTTTCTTT. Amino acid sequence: CASSKGEGTEAFF.

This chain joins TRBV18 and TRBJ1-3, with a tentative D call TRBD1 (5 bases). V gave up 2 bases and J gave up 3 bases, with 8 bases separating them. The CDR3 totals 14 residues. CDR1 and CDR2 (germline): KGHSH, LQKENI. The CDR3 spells CASSPGGDGNTIYF. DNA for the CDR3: TGTGCCAGCTCACCAGGGGGTGATGGAAACACCATATATTTT.

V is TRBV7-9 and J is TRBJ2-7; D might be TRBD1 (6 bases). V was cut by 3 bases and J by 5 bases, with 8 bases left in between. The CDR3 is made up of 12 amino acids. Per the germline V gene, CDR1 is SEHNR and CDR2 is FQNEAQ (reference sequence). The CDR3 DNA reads TGTGCCAGCAGCTTCCGACAGGACGAGCAGTACTTC. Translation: CASSFRQDEQYF.

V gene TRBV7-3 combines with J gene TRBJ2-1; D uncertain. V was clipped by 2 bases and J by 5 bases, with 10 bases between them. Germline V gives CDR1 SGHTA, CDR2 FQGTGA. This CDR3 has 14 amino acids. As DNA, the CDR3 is TGTGCCAGCAGCTTAGCGATAAAGGACAATGAGCAGTTCTTC. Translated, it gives CASSLAIKDNEQFF.

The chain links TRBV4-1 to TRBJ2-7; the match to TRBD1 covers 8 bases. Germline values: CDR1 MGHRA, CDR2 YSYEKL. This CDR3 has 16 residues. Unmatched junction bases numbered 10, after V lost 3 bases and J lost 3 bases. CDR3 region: CASSQAPGQELYEQYF. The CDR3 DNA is TGCGCCAGCAGCCAGGCGCCGGGACAGGAGCTCTACGAGCAGTACTTC.

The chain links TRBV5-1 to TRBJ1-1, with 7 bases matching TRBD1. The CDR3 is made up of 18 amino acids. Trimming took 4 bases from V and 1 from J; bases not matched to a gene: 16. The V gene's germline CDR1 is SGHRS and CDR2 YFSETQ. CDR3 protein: CASSPLSGGGFRNTEAFF. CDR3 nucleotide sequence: TGCGCCAGCAGCCCCTTGTCAGGGGGGGGATTCCGGAACACTGAAGCTTTCTTT.

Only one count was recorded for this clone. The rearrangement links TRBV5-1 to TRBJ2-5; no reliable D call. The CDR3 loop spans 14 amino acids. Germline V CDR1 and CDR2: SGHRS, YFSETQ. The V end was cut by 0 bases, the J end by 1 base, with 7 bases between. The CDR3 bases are TGCGCCAGCAGCTTGGAAGATACCCAAGAGACCCAGTACTTC. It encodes CASSLEDTQETQYF. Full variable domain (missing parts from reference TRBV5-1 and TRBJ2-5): KAGVTQTPRYLIKTRGQQVTLSCSPISGHRSVSWYQQTPGQGLQFLFEYFSETQRNKGNFPGRFSGRQFSNSRSEMNVSTLELGDSALYLCASSLEDTQETQYFGPGTRLLVL.

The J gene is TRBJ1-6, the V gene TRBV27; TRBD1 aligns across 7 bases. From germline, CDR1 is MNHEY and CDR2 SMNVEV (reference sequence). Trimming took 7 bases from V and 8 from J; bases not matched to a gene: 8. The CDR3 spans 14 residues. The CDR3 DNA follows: TGTGCCAGCACAAGATGGCAGGGGGATTCACCCCTCCACTTT. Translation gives CASTRWQGDSPLHF.

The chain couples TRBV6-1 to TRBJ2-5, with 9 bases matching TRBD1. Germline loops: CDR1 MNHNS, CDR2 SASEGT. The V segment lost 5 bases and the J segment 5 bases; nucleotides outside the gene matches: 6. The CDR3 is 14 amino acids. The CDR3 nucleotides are TGTGCCAGCAGTCGGGACAGGGTTTCGGAGACCCAGTACTTC. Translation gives CASSRDRVSETQYF.

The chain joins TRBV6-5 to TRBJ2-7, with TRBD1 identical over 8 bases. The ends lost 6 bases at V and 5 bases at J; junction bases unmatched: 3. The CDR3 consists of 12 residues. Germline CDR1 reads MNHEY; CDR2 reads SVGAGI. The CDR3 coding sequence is TGTGCCAGCAGCAGGGGGCTCGACGAGCAGTACTTC. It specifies CASSRGLDEQYF.

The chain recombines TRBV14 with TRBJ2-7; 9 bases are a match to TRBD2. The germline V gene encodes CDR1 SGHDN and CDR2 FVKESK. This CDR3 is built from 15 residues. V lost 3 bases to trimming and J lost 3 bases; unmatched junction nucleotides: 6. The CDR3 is CASSHLGSGGYEQYF. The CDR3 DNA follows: TGTGCCAGCAGCCATTTGGGTAGCGGGGGCTACGAGCAGTACTTC.

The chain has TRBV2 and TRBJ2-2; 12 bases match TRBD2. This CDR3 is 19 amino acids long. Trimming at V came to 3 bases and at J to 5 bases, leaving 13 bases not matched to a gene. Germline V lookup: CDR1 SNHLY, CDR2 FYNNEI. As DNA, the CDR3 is TGTGCCAGCAGTGAGGTTGGACTAGCGGGATGGCCCCCGACCGGGGAGCTGTTTTTT. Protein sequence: CASSEVGLAGWPPTGELFF.

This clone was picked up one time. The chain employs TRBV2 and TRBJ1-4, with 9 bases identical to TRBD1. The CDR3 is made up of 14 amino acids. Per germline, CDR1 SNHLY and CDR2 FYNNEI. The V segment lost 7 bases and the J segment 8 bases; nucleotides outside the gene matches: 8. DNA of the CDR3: TGTGCCAGCAATCGTGGGACAGGGAACGAAAAACTGTTTTTT. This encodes CASNRGTGNEKLFF.

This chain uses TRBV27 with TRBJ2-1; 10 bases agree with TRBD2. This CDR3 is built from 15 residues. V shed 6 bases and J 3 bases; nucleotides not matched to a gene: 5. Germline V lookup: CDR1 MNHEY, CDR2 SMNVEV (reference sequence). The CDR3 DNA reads TGTGCCAGCAGCTTCAAGCGGGAGGGCTACAATGAGCAGTTCTTC. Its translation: CASSFKREGYNEQFF.

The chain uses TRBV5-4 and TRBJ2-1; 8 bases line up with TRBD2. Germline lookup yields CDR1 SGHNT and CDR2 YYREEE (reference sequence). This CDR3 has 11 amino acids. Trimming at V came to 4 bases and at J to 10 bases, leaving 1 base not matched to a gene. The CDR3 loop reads CASSPGGEQFF. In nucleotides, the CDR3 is TGTGCCAGCAGCCCGGGGGGGGAGCAGTTCTTC. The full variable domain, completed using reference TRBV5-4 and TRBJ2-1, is ETGVTQSPTHLIKTRGQQVTLRCSSQSGHNTVSWYQQALGQGPQFIFQYYREEENGRGNFPPRFSGLQFPNYSSELNVNALELDDSALYLCASSPGGEQFFGPGTRLTVL.

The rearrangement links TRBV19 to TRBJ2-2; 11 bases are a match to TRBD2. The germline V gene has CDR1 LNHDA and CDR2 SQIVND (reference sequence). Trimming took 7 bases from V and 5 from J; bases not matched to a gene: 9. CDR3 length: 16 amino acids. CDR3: CASTKSASGRTGELFF. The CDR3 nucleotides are TGTGCCAGTACCAAGTCGGCTAGCGGGAGGACCGGGGAGCTGTTTTTT.

CDR3: CASRGMGEGPEAFF. DNA for the CDR3: TGTGCCAGCAGGGGGATGGGGGAGGGGCCTGAAGCTTTCTTT. The chain is built from TRBV7-9 and TRBJ1-1, with D possibly matching TRBD1 (5 bases). The CDR3 runs 14 residues. V was clipped by 6 bases and J by 6 bases, with 17 bases between them. Germline CDR1 and CDR2: SEHNR and FQNEAQ (reference sequence).

The CDR3 region has the DNA TGTGCCTGGAGTGTAGGTTATGGCCCCGGGGAGCTGTTTTTT. Amino acid sequence: CAWSVGYGPGELFF. V is TRBV30 and J is TRBJ2-2, with no clear D. CDR3 length: 14 amino acids. Germline V gene data show CDR1 as GTSNPN and CDR2 as SVGIG (reference sequence). With 0 bases removed from V and 6 bases from J, the gap between germline ends came to 11 bases.

The CDR3 loop reads CASSYSRGWDQPQHF. In DNA, the CDR3 is TGTGCCAGCAGTTATTCGCGTGGGTGGGATCAGCCCCAGCATTTT. The V gene is TRBV28, the J gene TRBJ1-5; no firm D call. V was pared by 4 bases and J by 5 bases, with 15 bases between. CDR1 is MDHEN and CDR2 is SYDVKM in the germline V gene. This CDR3 comprises 15 residues.

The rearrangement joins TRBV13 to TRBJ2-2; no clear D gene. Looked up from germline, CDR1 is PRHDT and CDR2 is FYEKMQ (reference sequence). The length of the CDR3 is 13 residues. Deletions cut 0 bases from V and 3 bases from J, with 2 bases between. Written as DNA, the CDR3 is TGTGCCAGCAGCTTAGGATACACCGGGGAGCTGTTTTTT. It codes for CASSLGYTGELFF.